This TCR beta chain was found in a study of PD-1 blockade in classical Hodgkin lymphoma. Study-level results: CD4+ TCR diversity, unlike CD8+, climbed significantly by C4D1. Although disease activity or prior therapy may be involved, causes of the repertoire differences remain undefined. Relapsed/refractory patients reportedly had the lowest baseline TCR diversity, below newly diagnosed patients, who were below healthy donors.

TCRdb's copy holds only in-frame clones and misses some; the assay was immunoSEQ multiplex PCR. The data show 80,000 to 100,000 clones, just over 90% seen once. The sample's time point: cycle 4 day 1 (C4D1), after five to seven weeks of nivolumab. Every patient relapsed after autologous stem cell transplantation, and brentuximab vedotin exposure varied. Germline assignment: CDR1 SNHLY and CDR2 FYNNEI. V was shortened by 6 bases and J by 3 bases, with 8 bases between the two germline ends. The CDR3 is 13 residues long. Of note for this clone: No antigen is known for it.

The sample here was peripheral blood mononuclear cells (PBMCs), taken before the fourth cycle of nivolumab. The rearrangement joins TRBV2 to TRBJ2-2, with D possibly being TRBD1 (6 bases). This TCR came from a human donor with classical Hodgkin lymphoma. The CDR3 sequence is CASRDSYTGELFF. CDR3 DNA: TGTGCCAGCAGGGACAGTTACACCGGGGAGCTGTTTTTT.